This TCR beta chain was documented in a study of blood T cell repertoires in COVID-19 (dated by TCRdb to about 2020). At the level of the whole study: Samples from collaborators originated in the United States, Italy and Spain and spanned both the acute and convalescent phases of COVID-19. The prospective study material was composed of cDNA or gDNA derived from T cells, B-cell-depleted T cells, or PBMCs. Subjects who had been exposed to COVID-19, were actively infected with it, or had recovered from it provided the deeply sampled blood TCRbeta repertoires that made up the dataset. Sample metadata almost always included a de-identified subject ID, COVID-19 status, age in years and sex. The repertoires were made available in a free public database intended to serve as a resource for research on the immune response to SARS-CoV-2. The samples were drawn from the first 160 participants of the ongoing ImmuneRACE study and from 950 to 1,500 subjects provided by 6 global collaborators. HLA class I and class II types, where available, came from metadata supplied by the sample provider rather than from assay-based typing. What the study reported, not specific to this receptor: The amount of clinical and demographic metadata varied by source and participant and was provided uncurated.

TCRbeta CDR3 regions were amplified from genomic DNA by means of the immunoSEQ Assay, a bias-controlled multiplex PCR. Under the source paper's analysis protocol: Nucleated cell counts per sample were estimated from amplification of reference gene primers within the assay. To quantify the absolute abundance of each unique TCRbeta CDR3 rearrangement, sequence reads were collapsed and filtered. Productive Simpson clonality was computed per sample as the square root of Simpson's diversity index over productive rearrangements. TCRdb took this table from immuneACCESS and kept in-frame rearrangements with V and J called. Such tables lack part of the clones; where checked against another copy, unresolved V genes explain under half of the gap, and the rest is unexplained. V and J calls and clone size follow that table, whereas D and trimming were derived from the DNA. The sample contains about 140,000 clones, roughly 90% of them found a single time. The top ten hold approximately 1.8% of the sample.

The collaborating institutions used their own protocols to collect whole blood in K2EDTA tubes. For TCRbeta analysis, collaborators shipped samples as frozen whole blood, isolated PBMCs, or DNA extracted from either of those sample types. In its sample, this clone was seen once. Its target antigen remains unknown. There are no base qualities to consult, and no much larger clone falls within one base. CDR3 length: 16 amino acids, cysteine to phenylalanine. The retained sequence is limited to the CDR3, 48 bases, with the frame set at the first base. Trimming leaves V shorter by 5 bases and J shorter by 1 base, with the junction holding 7 bases beyond the gene matches. The CDR1 and CDR2 encoded by the germline V gene are SGHRS and YFSETQ.

Sequencing was performed on peripheral blood. The V and J segments used are TRBV5-1 and TRBJ2-5; 11 central bases correspond to TRBD2. The sequence came from a man between 65 and 79 years old with acute or convalescent COVID-19. The sequenced DNA is TGCGCCAGCAGTCACCTAGCGGGGGGTGTCCAAGAGACCCAGTACTTC. This codes for CASSHLAGGVQETQYF. Reference TRBV5-1 and TRBJ2-5 genes cover what lies past the CDR3, so the full variable domain is KAGVTQTPRYLIKTRGQQVTLSCSPISGHRSVSWYQQTPGQGLQFLFEYFSETQRNKGNFPGRFSGRQFSNSRSEMNVSTLELGDSALYLCASSHLAGGVQETQYFGPGTRLLVL.